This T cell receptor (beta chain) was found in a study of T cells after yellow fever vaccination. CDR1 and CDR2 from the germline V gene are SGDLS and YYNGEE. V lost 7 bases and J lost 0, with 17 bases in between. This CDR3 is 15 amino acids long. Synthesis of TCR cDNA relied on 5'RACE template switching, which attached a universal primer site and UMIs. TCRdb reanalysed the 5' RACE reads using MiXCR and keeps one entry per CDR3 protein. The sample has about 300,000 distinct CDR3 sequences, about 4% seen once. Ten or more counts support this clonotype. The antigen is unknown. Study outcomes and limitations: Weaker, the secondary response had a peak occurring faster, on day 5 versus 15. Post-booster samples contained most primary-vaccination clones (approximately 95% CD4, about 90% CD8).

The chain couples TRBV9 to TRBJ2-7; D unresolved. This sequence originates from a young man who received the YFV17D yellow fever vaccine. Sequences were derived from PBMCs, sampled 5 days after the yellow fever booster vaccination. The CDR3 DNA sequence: TGTGCCAGCTCGCCTAATTGGCGTAACTCCTACGAGCAGTACTTC. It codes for CASSPNWRNSYEQYF.